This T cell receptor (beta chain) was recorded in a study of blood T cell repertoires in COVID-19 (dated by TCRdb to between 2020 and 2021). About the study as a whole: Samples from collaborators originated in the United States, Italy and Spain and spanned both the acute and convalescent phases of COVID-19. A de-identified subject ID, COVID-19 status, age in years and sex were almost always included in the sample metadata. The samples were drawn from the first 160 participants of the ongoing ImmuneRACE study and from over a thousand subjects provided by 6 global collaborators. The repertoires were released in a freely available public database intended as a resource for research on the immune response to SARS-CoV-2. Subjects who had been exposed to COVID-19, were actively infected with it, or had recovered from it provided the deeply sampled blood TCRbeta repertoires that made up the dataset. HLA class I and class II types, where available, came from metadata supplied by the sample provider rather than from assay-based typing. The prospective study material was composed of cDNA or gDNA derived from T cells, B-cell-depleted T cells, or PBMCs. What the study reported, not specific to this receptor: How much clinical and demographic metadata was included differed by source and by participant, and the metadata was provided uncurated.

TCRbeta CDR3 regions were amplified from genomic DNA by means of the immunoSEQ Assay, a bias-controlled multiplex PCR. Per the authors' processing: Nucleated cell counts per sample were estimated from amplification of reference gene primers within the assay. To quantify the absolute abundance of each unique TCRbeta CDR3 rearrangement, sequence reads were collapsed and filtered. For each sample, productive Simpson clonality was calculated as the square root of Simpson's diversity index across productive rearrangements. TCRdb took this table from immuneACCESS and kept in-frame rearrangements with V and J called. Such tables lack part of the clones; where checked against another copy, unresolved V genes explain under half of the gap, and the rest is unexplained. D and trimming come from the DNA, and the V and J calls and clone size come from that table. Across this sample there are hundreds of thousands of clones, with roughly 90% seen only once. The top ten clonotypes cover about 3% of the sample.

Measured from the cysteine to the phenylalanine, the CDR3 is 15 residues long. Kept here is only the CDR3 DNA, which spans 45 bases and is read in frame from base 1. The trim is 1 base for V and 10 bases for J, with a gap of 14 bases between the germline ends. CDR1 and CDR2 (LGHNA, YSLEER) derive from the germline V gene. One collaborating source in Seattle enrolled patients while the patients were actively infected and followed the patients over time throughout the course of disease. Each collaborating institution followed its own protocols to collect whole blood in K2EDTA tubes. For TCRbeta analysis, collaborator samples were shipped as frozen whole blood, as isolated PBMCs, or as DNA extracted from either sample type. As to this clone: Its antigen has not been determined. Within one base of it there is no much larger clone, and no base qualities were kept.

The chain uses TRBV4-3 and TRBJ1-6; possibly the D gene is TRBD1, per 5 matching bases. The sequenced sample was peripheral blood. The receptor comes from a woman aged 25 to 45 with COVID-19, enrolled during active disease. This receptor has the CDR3 CASSQVFGANSPLHF. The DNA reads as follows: TGCGCCAGCAGCCAAGTGTTTGGGGCTAACTCACCCCTCCACTTT.